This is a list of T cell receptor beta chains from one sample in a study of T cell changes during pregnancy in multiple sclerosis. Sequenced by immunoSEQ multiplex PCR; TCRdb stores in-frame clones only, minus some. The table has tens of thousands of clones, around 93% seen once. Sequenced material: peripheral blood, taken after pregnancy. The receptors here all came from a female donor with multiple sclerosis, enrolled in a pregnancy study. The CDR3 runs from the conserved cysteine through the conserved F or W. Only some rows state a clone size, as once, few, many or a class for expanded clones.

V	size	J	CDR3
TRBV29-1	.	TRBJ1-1	CSVDKGGTEAFF
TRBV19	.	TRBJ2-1	CASSIYRGLAGVYNEQFF
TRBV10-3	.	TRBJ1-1	CAISEPTGNTEAFF
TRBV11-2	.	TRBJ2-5	CASSLESWDSGRETQYF
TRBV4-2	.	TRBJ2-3	CASSQGTVAGAQYF
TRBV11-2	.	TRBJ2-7	CASSVIGTGVFEQYF
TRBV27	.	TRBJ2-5	CASSLTRDRQETQYF
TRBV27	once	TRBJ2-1	CASRYRYNEQFF
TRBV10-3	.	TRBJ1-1	CAIRSSRDMNTEAFF
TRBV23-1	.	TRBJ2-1	CASSHSRRNADEQFF
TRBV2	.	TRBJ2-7	CASRKDTRGSYEQYF
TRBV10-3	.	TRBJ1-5	CAISAQGVGVDNQPQHF
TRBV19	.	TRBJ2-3	CASSITAVASTDTQYF
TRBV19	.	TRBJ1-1	CASSNRGQDTEAFF
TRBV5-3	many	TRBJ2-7	CARSPGLAAYEQYF
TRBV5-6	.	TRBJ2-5	CASSWTGRETQYF
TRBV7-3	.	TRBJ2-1	CASSPGLAGTYNEQFF
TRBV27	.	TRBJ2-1	CASRPSGRATYNEQFF
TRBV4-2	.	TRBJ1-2	CASSQRPGGADYGYTF
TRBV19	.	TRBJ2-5	CASSIVAGGPQETQYF
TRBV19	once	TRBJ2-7	CASSTTGIMTYEQYF
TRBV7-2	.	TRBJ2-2	CASSLALGGVYVMELFF
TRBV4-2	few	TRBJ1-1	CASSHLRTTNTEAFF
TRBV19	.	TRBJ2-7	CASRHPGQGSYEQYF
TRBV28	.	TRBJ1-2	CASSRTPNYGYTF
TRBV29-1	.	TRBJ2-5	CSVEDPGETQYF
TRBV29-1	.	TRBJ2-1	CSVGSGRVLSNEQFF
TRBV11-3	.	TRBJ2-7	CASSVGTQGDTAEQYF
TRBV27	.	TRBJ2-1	CASSFRGTSGRAANEQFF
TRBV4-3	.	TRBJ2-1	CASSQGTSGRNEQFF
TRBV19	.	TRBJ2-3	CASSPEIRTGGSTDTQYF
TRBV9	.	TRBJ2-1	CASSVESYKYNEQFF
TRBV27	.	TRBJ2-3	CASSLLAGGLTDTQYF
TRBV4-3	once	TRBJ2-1	CASSQEWGTGEFF
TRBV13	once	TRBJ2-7	CASSLFLGSYEQYF
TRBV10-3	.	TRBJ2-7	CAISSGFSYEQYF
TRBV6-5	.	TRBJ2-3	CASSYFGGGTTDTQYF
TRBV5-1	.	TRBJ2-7	CASSSGLAGSYEQYF
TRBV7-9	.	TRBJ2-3	CASSSGLAGSDTQYF
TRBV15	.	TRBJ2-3	CATSTGLAGPTDTQYF
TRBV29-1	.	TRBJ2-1	CSVEGRYNEQFF
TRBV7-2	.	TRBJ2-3	CASSSILGLGSTDTQYF
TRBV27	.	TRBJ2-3	CASSLTLASAQYF
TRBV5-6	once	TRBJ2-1	CASSLGLFHNEQFF
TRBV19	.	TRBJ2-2	CASSLRESNTGELFF
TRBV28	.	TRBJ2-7	CASSLPGQGTEQYF
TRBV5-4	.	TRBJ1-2	CASRGDRGSDGYTF
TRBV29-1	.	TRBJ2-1	CSVGGQAYNEQFF
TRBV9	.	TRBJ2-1	CASSTGLAGGQDEQFF
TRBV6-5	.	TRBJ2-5	CASSTGTGVWETQYF
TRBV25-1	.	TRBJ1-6	CASSERTGHNSPLHF
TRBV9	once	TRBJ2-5	CASTQLGTSGQETQYF
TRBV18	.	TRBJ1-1	CASSELFPGQGNTEAFF